A selection of T cell receptor beta chains follows, all from one sample in a study of T cell repertoires in cytomegalovirus infection. These receptors' antigens are unknown. TCRdb analysed the reads with MiXCR anew, one entry per CDR3 protein. The sample includes roughly 920,000 distinct CDR3 sequences, roughly 31% of them seen just once. The material was cultured CD8+ T cells from PBMCs, obtained from culture after CMV antigen stimulation. These receptors originate from a human donor in good health (CMV status not recorded). Some clones in this sample may be carry-over from other donors' samples. Each CDR3 is given with its conserved first and last residue. D genes are given only for firm matches. The size entry is marked missing in some rows and otherwise reads once, few, many or a size class.

>few|TRBV4-1|TRBJ1-1|-
TGCGCCAGCAGCCAAGGCGCAGGGCGGACTGAAGCTTTCTTT
CASSQGAGRTEAFF
>-|TRBV20-1|TRBJ2-1|-
TGCAGTGGGGAAGCCCCATCCTACAATGAGCAGTTCTTC
CSGEAPSYNEQFF
>-|TRBV6-5|TRBJ1-2|TRBD1
TGTGCCAGCAGTGGTTCAGGGGGTTTCGACACCTTC
CASSGSGGFDTF
>-|TRBV6-1|TRBJ1-5|-
TGTGCCAACAGTCCCGTGAATGATCAGCCCCAGCATTTT
CANSPVNDQPQHF
>-|TRBV19|TRBJ2-3|-
TGTGCCAGTCAAGAGAGGGGCGAGAGGTTCACAGATACGCAGTATTTT
CASQERGERFTDTQYF
>-|TRBV6-2/TRBV6-3|TRBJ2-2|TRBD2
TGTGCCAGCAGTTACGGACTAGCGGGGGGGCCTACCGGGGAGCTGTTTTTT
CASSYGLAGGPTGELFF
>-|TRBV9|TRBJ1-4|-
TGTGCCAGCAGCGTACATGGGGGAAGTGAAAAACTGTTTTTT
CASSVHGGSEKLFF
>once|TRBV10-3|TRBJ1-5|-
TGTGCCATCAGTGAGGGCCGACAGCCCCAGCATTTT
CAISEGRQPQHF
>few|TRBV6-2/TRBV6-3|TRBJ1-4|TRBD1
TGTGCCAGCAGCCCCAGGGGGCTCACTAATGAAAAACTGTTTTTT
CASSPRGLTNEKLFF
>-|TRBV9|TRBJ2-7|-
TGTGCCAGCAGCGTAGACAGGTCCATTCCCTACGAGCAGTACTTC
CASSVDRSIPYEQYF
>once|TRBV5-6|TRBJ1-5|-
TGTGCCAGCAGCTCGGCAGGATTCAAGGAGCCCCAGCATTTT
CASSSAGFKEPQHF
>few|TRBV20-1|TRBJ1-2|-
TGCAGGGCCGTGGGGGCCTCTTATGGCTACACCTTC
CRAVGASYGYTF
>-|TRBV6-5|TRBJ2-3|-
TGTGCCAGCAGCCACCAAGGCCCCACAGATACGCAGTATTTT
CASSHQGPTDTQYF
>few|TRBV12-3/TRBV12-4|TRBJ2-5|TRBD2
TGTGCCAGCACCCTTACGACTAGCGGCCGAGAGACCCAGTACTTC
CASTLTTSGRETQYF
>many|TRBV7-2|TRBJ1-2|-
TGTGCCAGCAGCTTAGGTTCAGGGTCAGCCTATGGCTACACCTTC
CASSLGSGSAYGYTF
>-|TRBV7-8|TRBJ2-1|-
TGTGCCAGCTTACGCCCGGTCGGCTCCTACAATGAGCAGTTCTTC
CASLRPVGSYNEQFF
>-|TRBV9|TRBJ2-1|-
TGTGCCAGCAGCGTAGACGGGGGCTTGGGGAATGAGCAGTTCTTC
CASSVDGGLGNEQFF
>many|TRBV7-3|TRBJ2-1|TRBD2
TGTGCCAGCAGCATGAGCGGGGGGTTCTCCTACAATGAGCAGTTCTTC
CASSMSGGFSYNEQFF
>-|TRBV7-9|TRBJ1-5|TRBD1
TGTGCCAGCAGCTTATACAGGGGAGAGGATCAGCCCCAGCATTTT
CASSLYRGEDQPQHF
>few|TRBV12-3/TRBV12-4|TRBJ1-3|-
TGTGCCAGCAGTACCCTCTTCCGGAACACCATATATTTT
CASSTLFRNTIYF
>-|TRBV27|TRBJ1-2|TRBD1
TGTGCCAGCAGTTTAACAGGGGTACATGGCTACACCTTC
CASSLTGVHGYTF
>many|TRBV7-2|TRBJ2-2|-
TGTGCCAGCACCCACGGAGGGACAGCGAACACCGGGGAGCTGTTTTTT
CASTHGGTANTGELFF
>-|TRBV19|TRBJ1-2|-
TGTGCCAGTAGTAGTACCCGGACACCGGCCTATGGCTACACCTTC
CASSSTRTPAYGYTF
>few|TRBV20-1|TRBJ2-7|-
TGCAGTGCTAGAGATTATCCTTACTACGAGCAGTACTTC
CSARDYPYYEQYF
>-|TRBV7-9|TRBJ2-2|-
TGTGCCAGCAGTCTGCCTAACGGGGAGCTGTTTTTT
CASSLPNGELFF
>-|TRBV18|TRBJ1-2|-
TGTGCCAGCTCACCCCCGGGAGAAGGGGGTGGGGCTTATGGCTACACCTTC
CASSPPGEGGGAYGYTF
>few|TRBV6-1|TRBJ2-1|-
TGTGCCAGCAGAGATAGCCAGGCTGAGCAGTTCTTC
CASRDSQAEQFF
>-|TRBV7-8|TRBJ1-1|-
TGTGCCAGCAGCTTAGTGGCATCCGAAGCTTTCTTT
CASSLVASEAFF
>-|TRBV2|TRBJ1-2|-
TGTGCCAGCAGGGAAGGGGGCTATGGCTACACCTTC
CASREGGYGYTF
>-|TRBV27|TRBJ2-3|TRBD1
TGTGCCAGCAGTCCCGGGACAGCCACAGATACGCAGTATTTT
CASSPGTATDTQYF
>-|TRBV12-3/TRBV12-4|TRBJ1-4|-
TGTGCCAGCAGTTTGGGGGAGGAACTGTTTTTT
CASSLGEELFF
>few|TRBV20-1|TRBJ2-4|-
TGCAGTGCTAGAGACAGAGACACCAAAAACATTCAGTACTTC
CSARDRDTKNIQYF
>few|TRBV7-9|TRBJ2-1|-
TGTGCCAGCAGCTTAATGGGGTATGAGCAGTTCTTC
CASSLMGYEQFF
>many|TRBV7-9|TRBJ2-7|-
TGTGCCAGCAGCCACGGGGGCAATGCCTACGAGCAGTACTTC
CASSHGGNAYEQYF
>-|TRBV7-9|TRBJ2-2|-
TGTGCCAGCAGCTTAGGTGCCAGTTCAGCGGGGGAGCTGTTTTTT
CASSLGASSAGELFF
>few|TRBV10-3|TRBJ2-7|-
TGTGCCACCTGGGAGGGGGCCGGGACAGCCGTCTCCTACGAGCAGTACTTC
CATWEGAGTAVSYEQYF
>-|TRBV24-1|TRBJ2-3|-
TGTGCCACCAGTGATTGGCCTGACACAGATACGCAGTATTTT
CATSDWPDTDTQYF
>few|TRBV4-3|TRBJ2-1|TRBD2
TGCGCCAGCAGCCAAGATGGCGGGGGGGCTTATGAGCAGTTCTTC
CASSQDGGGAYEQFF
>-|TRBV6-2/TRBV6-3|TRBJ2-1|-
TGTGCCAGCAGTTACCCGCTCTACGAGGTTGAGCAGTTCTTC
CASSYPLYEVEQFF
>-|TRBV27|TRBJ2-1|-
TGTGCCAGCAGTTTCTCACGAAACAGGGAGGAACAGTTCTTC
CASSFSRNREEQFF
>-|TRBV19|TRBJ1-1|-
TGTGCCAGTAGTCGGATTTACATGAACACTGAAGCTTTCTTT
CASSRIYMNTEAFF
>-|TRBV6-2/TRBV6-3|TRBJ2-1|-
TGTGCCAGCAGTTACTCGCTCGCTAGCGCGTACAATGAGCAGTTCTTC
CASSYSLASAYNEQFF
>-|TRBV7-9|TRBJ2-3|TRBD2
TGTGCCAGCAGACCGACAGCGGGGCCCACAGATACGCAGTATTTT
CASRPTAGPTDTQYF
>few|TRBV7-2|TRBJ2-1|TRBD1
TGTGCCAGCAGCGTAAACAGGGGGCTTAGCTCCTACAATGAGCAGTTCTTC
CASSVNRGLSSYNEQFF
>-|TRBV9|TRBJ2-2|TRBD2
TGTGCCAGCAGCGTAGAAGGTCTAGCGGGGAACACCGGGGAGCTGTTTTTT
CASSVEGLAGNTGELFF
>-|TRBV6-1|TRBJ2-1|TRBD1
TGTGCCAGCAAACAGGGGGCTTACGATGAGCAGTTCTTC
CASKQGAYDEQFF
>many|TRBV7-2|TRBJ1-4|-
TGTGCCAGCAGCTTAGTGGCTGGACAGCTTAATGAAAAACTGTTTTTT
CASSLVAGQLNEKLFF
>-|TRBV6-2/TRBV6-3|TRBJ2-2|-
TGTGCCAGCAGAAAGACGGATTACACCGGGGAGCTGTTTTTT
CASRKTDYTGELFF
>many|TRBV12-3/TRBV12-4|TRBJ1-5|-
TGTGCCAGCAATACTATTGGAGGGTTTTCTCAGCCCCAGCATTTT
CASNTIGGFSQPQHF